This TCR beta chain was recovered during a study of Graves' ophthalmopathy and Graves' hyperthyroidism. Study details: Hyperthyroidism qualified as stable when ophthalmopathy did not develop within 18 months of follow-up.

In this cohort, patients with other autoimmune diseases, uncontrolled infections, pregnancy or lactation were excluded. Diagnosis was based on clinical symptoms, serum thyroxine, TRAb, thyroid ultrasound and orbital computed tomography. This clonotype has at least ten counts. Antigen specificity is unknown. Amplification of TCR beta CDR3 regions used RNA transcripts. In the first round, RT-PCR was carried out with HTBI primers, and a multiplex PCR formed the second round. TCRdb recomputed calls from the multiplex PCR reads with MiXCR, one row per CDR3 protein. The data show 900,000 to 1,200,000 distinct CDR3 sequences, about two fifths seen once. Study outcomes and limitations: Separation of ophthalmopathy from stable hyperthyroidism was achieved by a 13-signature model, at approximately 87% sensitivity and around 81% specificity.

Between the trimmed V and J ends, which lost 2 bases and 7 bases, there was a span of 14 bases. The germline V gene has CDR1 SGHAT and CDR2 FQNNGV. This CDR3 spans 14 amino acids. The rearrangement joins TRBV11-2 to TRBJ1-1, with a possible D match to TRBD1 (6 bases). Sequencing input: peripheral blood or thyroid tissue (not recorded which). The sequence derives from an adult man with Graves' hyperthyroidism. CDR3 nucleotides: TGTGCCAGCAGCTTATCCAGGGGCCTACTTGAAGCTTTCTTT. It translates to CASSLSRGLLEAFF.